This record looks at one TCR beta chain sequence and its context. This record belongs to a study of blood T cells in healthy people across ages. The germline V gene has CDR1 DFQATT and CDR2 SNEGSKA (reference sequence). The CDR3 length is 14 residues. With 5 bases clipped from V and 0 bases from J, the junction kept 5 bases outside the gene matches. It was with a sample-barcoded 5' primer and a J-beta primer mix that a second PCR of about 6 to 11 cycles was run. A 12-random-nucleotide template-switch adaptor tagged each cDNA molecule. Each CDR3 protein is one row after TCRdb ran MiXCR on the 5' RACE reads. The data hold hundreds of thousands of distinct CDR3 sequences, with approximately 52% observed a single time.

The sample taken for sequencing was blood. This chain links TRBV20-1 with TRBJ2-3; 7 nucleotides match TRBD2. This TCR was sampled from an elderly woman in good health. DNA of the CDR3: TGCAGTGCTGACTCGCGGGGGAGCACAGATACGCAGTATTTT. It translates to CSADSRGSTDTQYF.